The 8 T cell receptor beta chains presented below share a single source sample, sequenced in a study of shared clonotypes between healthy human individuals. This table comes from immunoSEQ multiplex PCR, and its TCRdb copy is limited to in-frame clones, with some not included. The table has 500,000 or so clones, roughly 95% seen once. Material for sequencing was naive CD4+ T cells sorted from blood. Indicated subset: CD45RA+ positively selected. The receptors stem from a woman in her twenties or thirties in good health.

The CDR3 nucleotides read TGTGCCAGCAGTTTAACCCTAAGCTCCTACAATGAGCAGTTCTTC. It yields the protein CASSLTLSSYNEQFF. The V and J genes are TRBV28 and TRBJ2-1; D uncertain. V was clipped by 2 bases and J by 0 bases, with 8 bases between them. From germline, CDR1 is MDHEN and CDR2 SYDVKM. The CDR3 runs to 15 residues.

This chain connects TRBV19 to TRBJ2-5, with D perhaps TRBD2 (6 bases). Deletions cut 7 bases from V and 5 bases from J, with 20 bases between. The germline V gene has CDR1 LNHDA and CDR2 SQIVND (reference sequence). This CDR3 is built from 15 residues. CDR3 residues: CASTTGVGPVETQYF. Written as DNA, the CDR3 is TGTGCCAGTACGACGGGGGTGGGCCCCGTTGAGACCCAGTACTTC.

The gene calls are TRBV2 and TRBJ1-4, with a tentative D call TRBD1 (6 bases). V was clipped by 4 bases and J by 1 base, with 13 bases between them. The CDR3 is made up of 16 amino acids. Germline V lookup: CDR1 SNHLY, CDR2 FYNNEI. The CDR3: CASSVGGLQTNEKLFF. DNA of the CDR3: TGTGCCAGCAGTGTTGGGGGGCTTCAAACTAATGAAAAACTGTTTTTT.

The chain recombines TRBV19 with TRBJ1-1; the D gene is possibly TRBD1 (5 bases). This CDR3 contains 14 residues. Germline assignment: CDR1 LNHDA and CDR2 SQIVND (reference sequence). Trimming took 5 bases from V and 1 from J, leaving 11 bases between them. This chain's CDR3 is CASSAGHKNTEAFF. DNA of the CDR3: TGTGCCAGTAGTGCCGGACATAAGAACACTGAAGCTTTCTTT.

The chain recombines TRBV6-1 with TRBJ2-1; maybe TRBD2 (7 bases). CDR3 size: 15 residues. V lost 2 bases, J lost 4 bases, and 12 bases lay in between. The germline CDR1 and CDR2 sequences are MNHNS and SASEGT. The CDR3 region is CASSESGGRYNEQFF. The CDR3 DNA reads TGTGCCAGCAGTGAATCGGGGGGCAGGTACAATGAGCAGTTCTTC.

This sequence joins TRBV2 and TRBJ2-7, with 8 bases matching TRBD1. The ends lost 10 bases at V and 4 bases at J; junction bases unmatched: 9. The CDR3 consists of 13 residues. CDR1 is SNHLY and CDR2 is FYNNEI in the germline V gene. CDR3 nucleotide sequence: TGTGCCAAGACAGGACAGGGTCAATACGAGCAGTACTTC. As protein: CAKTGQGQYEQYF. The whole variable domain, filled in from reference TRBV2 and TRBJ2-7, reads EPEVTQTPSHQVTQMGQEVILRCVPISNHLYFYWYRQILGQKVEFLVSFYNNEISEKSEIFDDQFSVERPDGSNFTLKIRSTKLEDSAMYFCAKTGQGQYEQYFGPGTRLTVT.

The chain employs TRBV5-1 and TRBJ1-2; D may be TRBD1 (6 bases). Germline V gene data show CDR1 as SGHRS and CDR2 as YFSETQ. Trimming took 5 bases from V and 5 from J, leaving 19 bases between them. There are 15 residues in the CDR3. CDR3 in amino acids: CASRVQGDVVYGYTF. The CDR3 nucleotides read TGCGCCAGCAGAGTACAGGGAGACGTGGTATATGGCTACACCTTC.

V is TRBV19 and J is TRBJ1-2; no clear D. This CDR3 is built from 14 residues. The germline V gene has CDR1 LNHDA and CDR2 SQIVND (reference sequence). Trimming stripped 0 bases from V and 7 bases from J, with 12 bases between. The CDR3 sequence: CASSIEGRMGGYTF. CDR3 nucleotide sequence: TGTGCCAGTAGTATAGAGGGCAGAATGGGTGGCTACACCTTC. The full variable domain, completed using reference TRBV19 and TRBJ1-2, is DGGITQSPKYLFRKEGQNVTLSCEQNLNHDAMYWYRQDPGQGLRLIYYSQIVNDFQKGDIAEGYSVSREKKESFPLTVTSAQKNPTAFYLCASSIEGRMGGYTFGSGTRLTVV.